These T cell receptor beta chains were read from a single sample in a study of T cell responses to AZD1222 COVID-19 vaccine. Clones were read by immunoSEQ multiplex PCR, and TCRdb kept only the in-frame ones, dropping some. The sample records some 90,000 clones, roughly 85% being singletons. Specimen: peripheral blood, collected on day 0 of AZD1222 vaccination. Receptor source: an adult in good health. Both conserved end residues are part of each CDR3. D genes are given only for firm matches. The listing skips clone size in some rows; elsewhere it reads once, few, many or a size class.

D gene	V gene	J gene	clone size	CDR3 DNA	CDR3 protein
.	TRBV9	TRBJ2-5	few	TGTGCCAGCAGCGCAAATCCAGGGACCCAGTACTTC	CASSANPGTQYF
TRBD1	TRBV2	TRBJ1-1	.	TGTGCCAGCACCGGGGGGAGGACAGGGGTCGGGAACACTGAAGCTTTCTTT	CASTGGRTGVGNTEAFF
TRBD1	TRBV2	TRBJ1-4	.	TGTGCCAGCAGTGAAGAAAGGACAGGGAGTGAAAAACTGTTTTTT	CASSEERTGSEKLFF
TRBD1	TRBV6-5	TRBJ1-2	once	TGTGCCAGCACGGCAGGGGGCGGGGGTGGCTACACCTTC	CASTAGGGGGYTF
.	TRBV2	TRBJ1-1	.	TGTGCCAGCAGTGATCTGGCGACTGAAGCTTTCTTT	CASSDLATEAFF
.	TRBV7-7	TRBJ2-3	once	TGTGCTAGCAGCTTAGGGGGGGGCCGCACAGATACGCAGTATTTT	CASSLGGGRTDTQYF
TRBD1	TRBV9	TRBJ1-1	once	TGTGCCAGCAGCGTCCCCTTAACAGGGGAAGACACTGAAGCTTTCTTT	CASSVPLTGEDTEAFF
TRBD2	TRBV6-1	TRBJ2-2	.	TGTGCCAGCAGTGGACTAGCGGGAGGGCGTGACGGGGAGCTGTTTTTT	CASSGLAGGRDGELFF
.	TRBV19	TRBJ2-2	few	TGTGCCACCGCTCGAAGGGGGGGAGCCAACACCGGGGAGCTGTTTTTT	CATARRGGANTGELFF
.	TRBV3-1/TRBV3-2	TRBJ1-2	.	TGTGCCAGCAGCCAAGAGACAGTCTATGGCTACACCTTC	CASSQETVYGYTF
.	TRBV6-1	TRBJ1-5	.	TGTGCCAGCAGTGAAGGGGACGATCAGCCCCAGCATTTT	CASSEGDDQPQHF
TRBD2	TRBV27	TRBJ2-1	.	TGTGCCAGCAGTTCCCTCCGGACTAGCGGGAGAAAGAATGAGCAGTTCTTC	CASSSLRTSGRKNEQFF
.	TRBV7-2	TRBJ1-2	.	TGTGCCAGCAGTACCGGACAGCCGCAAGGCTACACCTTC	CASSTGQPQGYTF
.	TRBV27	TRBJ2-7	.	TGTGCCAGCAGAGGACAGAGTATCACCTACGAGCAGTACTTC	CASRGQSITYEQYF
TRBD1	TRBV19	TRBJ1-5	few	TGTGCCAGTAGTATAGCCGCAGGGGGGCATCAGCCCCAGCATTTT	CASSIAAGGHQPQHF
.	TRBV9	TRBJ2-7	once	TGTGCCAGCAGCGTAGACAGGGAGGACTACGAGCAGTACTTC	CASSVDREDYEQYF
TRBD2	TRBV2	TRBJ2-1	.	TGTGCCAGCAGTCCCCCCCTGGGGGTAGCGGGAAACAATGAGCAGTTCTTC	CASSPPLGVAGNNEQFF
.	TRBV7-3	TRBJ2-2	.	TGTGCCAGCAGCTTAAACGTGGGACGTACCGGGGAGCTGTTTTTT	CASSLNVGRTGELFF
.	TRBV19	TRBJ2-7	few	TGTGCCAGTAGCCGGCCCGGGACGGGTGCCTACGAGCAGTACTTC	CASSRPGTGAYEQYF
.	TRBV19	TRBJ1-2	.	TGTGCCAGTAGCAGAGACTATGGCTACACCTTC	CASSRDYGYTF
.	TRBV9	TRBJ2-2	.	TGTGCCAGCAGCGTAGAGGTAGCAGGCACCGGGGAGCTGTTTTTT	CASSVEVAGTGELFF
.	TRBV7-3	TRBJ2-1	.	TGTGCCAGCAGCTCCCTAGCGAGGTCCTACAATGAGCAGTTCTTC	CASSSLARSYNEQFF
.	TRBV9	TRBJ2-1	.	TGTGCCAGCAGCGTCGCCGGATCTGGGGGGTGGGTGGAGCAGTTCTTC	CASSVAGSGGWVEQFF
TRBD1	TRBV19	TRBJ2-2	.	TGTGCCAGTAGGGACAGGGGGCCGGACACCGGGGAGCTGTTTTTT	CASRDRGPDTGELFF
.	TRBV7-9	TRBJ2-1	.	TGTGCCAGCAGCTTAGCGGCTAGTTACAATGAGCAGTTCTTC	CASSLAASYNEQFF
.	TRBV29-1	TRBJ1-1	.	TGCAGCGTGACCGACGGGACATCGAACACTGAAGCTTTCTTT	CSVTDGTSNTEAFF
.	TRBV7-3	TRBJ1-5	.	TGTGCCAGCAGCTTAATAGGTCCGGGTCAGCCCCAGCATTTT	CASSLIGPGQPQHF
TRBD1	TRBV19	TRBJ1-2	.	TGTGCCAGTAGTATAGATCAGGACAGGGCGCGCGGCTACACCTTC	CASSIDQDRARGYTF
.	TRBV7-4	TRBJ2-5	.	TGTGCCAGCACCCTATTAGGGCCAGGGGAATCTATAGAGACCCAGTACTTC	CASTLLGPGESIETQYF
.	TRBV9	TRBJ2-1	.	TGTGCCAGCAGCCCAGGGGTATCTTGGGGAGTCGATGAGCAGTTCTTC	CASSPGVSWGVDEQFF
TRBD2	TRBV6-5	TRBJ2-1	.	TGTGCCAGCGGATCCGGGACTAGCGGTAATGAGCAGTTCTTC	CASGSGTSGNEQFF
.	TRBV4-2	TRBJ2-7	.	TGTGCCAGCAGCCGCACCGGGACAACTTCCTACGAGCAGTACTTC	CASSRTGTTSYEQYF
TRBD2	TRBV27	TRBJ2-7	.	TGTGCCAGCAGGGCCGGGACTAGCGGATCCTACGAGCAGTACTTC	CASRAGTSGSYEQYF
.	TRBV7-8	TRBJ1-4	.	TGTGCCACGGGGGGGCGCAATGAAAAACTGTTTTTT	CATGGRNEKLFF
.	TRBV7-2	TRBJ1-2	.	TGTGCCAGCAGCTTAGGCAGGGAAGATGGCTACACCTTC	CASSLGREDGYTF
TRBD2	TRBV10-2	TRBJ2-3	once	TGCGCCAGCAGCCTAGCGGGAGGAGGTACAGATACGCAGTATTTT	CASSLAGGGTDTQYF
TRBD1	TRBV19	TRBJ2-7	.	TGTGCCAGTAGTATAGTCATACCCCGGGACAGAATGGACAGCGAGCAGTACTTC	CASSIVIPRDRMDSEQYF